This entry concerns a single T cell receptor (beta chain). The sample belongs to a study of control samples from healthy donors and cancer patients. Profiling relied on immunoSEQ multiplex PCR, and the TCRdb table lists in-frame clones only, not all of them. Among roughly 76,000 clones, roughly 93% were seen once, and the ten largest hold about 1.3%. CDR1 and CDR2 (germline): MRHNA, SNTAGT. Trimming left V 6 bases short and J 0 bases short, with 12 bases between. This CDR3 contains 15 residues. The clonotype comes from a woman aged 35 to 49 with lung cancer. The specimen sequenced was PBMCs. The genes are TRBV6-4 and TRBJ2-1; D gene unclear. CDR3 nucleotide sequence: TGTGCCAGCAGCGTAAAAAAAAGCTCCTACAATGAGCAGTTCTTC. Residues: CASSVKKSSYNEQFF.